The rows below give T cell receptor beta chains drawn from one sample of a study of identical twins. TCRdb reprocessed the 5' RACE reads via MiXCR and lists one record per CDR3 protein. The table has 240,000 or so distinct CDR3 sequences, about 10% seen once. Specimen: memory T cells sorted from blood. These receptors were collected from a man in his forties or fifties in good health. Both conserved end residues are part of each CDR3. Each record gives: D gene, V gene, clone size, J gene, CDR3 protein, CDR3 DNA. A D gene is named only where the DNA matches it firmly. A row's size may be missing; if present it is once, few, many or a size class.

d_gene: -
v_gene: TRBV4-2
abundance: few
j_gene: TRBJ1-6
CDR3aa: CASSQVAWGISSPLHF
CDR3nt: TGTGCCAGCAGCCAAGTGGCCTGGGGTATTTCCTCACCCCTCCACTTT

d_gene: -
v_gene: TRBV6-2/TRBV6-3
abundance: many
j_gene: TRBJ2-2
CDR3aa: CASSYRPENTGELFF
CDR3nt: TGTGCCAGCAGTTACAGGCCAGAGAACACCGGGGAGCTGTTTTTT

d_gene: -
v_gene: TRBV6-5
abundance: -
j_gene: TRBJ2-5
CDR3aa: CASSYSAGMGETQYF
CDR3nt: TGTGCCAGCAGTTACTCGGCCGGGATGGGCGAGACCCAGTACTTC

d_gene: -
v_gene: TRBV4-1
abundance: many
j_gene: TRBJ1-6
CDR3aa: CASSHGEGHRSYNSPLHF
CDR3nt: TGCGCCAGCAGCCACGGTGAGGGACATCGCTCCTATAATTCACCCCTCCACTTT

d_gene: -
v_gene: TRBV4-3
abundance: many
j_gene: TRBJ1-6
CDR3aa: CASSQVQGNSPLHF
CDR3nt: TGCGCCAGCAGCCAAGTACAGGGAAATTCACCCCTCCACTTT

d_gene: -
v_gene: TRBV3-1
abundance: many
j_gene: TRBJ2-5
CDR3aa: CASSQGSHLQETQYF
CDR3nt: TGTGCCAGCAGCCAAGGCTCACACCTACAAGAGACCCAGTACTTC

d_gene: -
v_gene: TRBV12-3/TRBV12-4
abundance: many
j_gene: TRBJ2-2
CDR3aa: CASSLGRGPNTGELFF
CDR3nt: TGTGCCAGCAGTTTGGGCAGGGGACCCAACACCGGGGAGCTGTTTTTT

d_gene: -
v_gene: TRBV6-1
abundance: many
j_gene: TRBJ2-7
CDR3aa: CASRHRDKSYEQYF
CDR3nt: TGTGCCAGCAGACACCGGGACAAATCCTACGAGCAGTACTTC

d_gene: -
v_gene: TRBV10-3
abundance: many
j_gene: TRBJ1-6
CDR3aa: CAISEGTPNSPLHF
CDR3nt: TGTGCCATCAGTGAGGGGACACCCAATTCACCCCTCCACTTT

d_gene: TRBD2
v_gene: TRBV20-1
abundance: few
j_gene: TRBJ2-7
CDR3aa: CSATGLAGLREQYF
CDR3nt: TGCAGTGCCACCGGACTAGCGGGATTACGCGAGCAGTACTTC

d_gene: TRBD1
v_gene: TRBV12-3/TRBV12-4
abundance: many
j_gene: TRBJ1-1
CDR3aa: CASSQALTGVAFF
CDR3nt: TGTGCCAGCAGTCAGGCTCTCACAGGGGTAGCTTTCTTT

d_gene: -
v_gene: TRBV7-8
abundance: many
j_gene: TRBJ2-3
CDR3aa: CASSLPKVVVSTDTQYF
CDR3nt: TGTGCCAGCAGCTTGCCCAAAGTAGTTGTGAGCACAGATACGCAGTATTTT

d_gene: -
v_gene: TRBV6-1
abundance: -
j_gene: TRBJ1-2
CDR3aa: CASSDKGYGYGYTF
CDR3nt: TGTGCCAGCAGTGACAAGGGGTATGGCTATGGCTACACCTTC

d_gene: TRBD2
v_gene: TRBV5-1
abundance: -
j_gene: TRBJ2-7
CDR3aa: CASSLAGTSGVEQYF
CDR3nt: TGCGCCAGCAGCTTGGCCGGGACTAGCGGGGTCGAGCAGTACTTC

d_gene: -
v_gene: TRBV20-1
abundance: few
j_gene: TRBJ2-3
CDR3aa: CSARVAGTDTQYF
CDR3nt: TGCAGTGCTAGAGTAGCCGGCACAGATACGCAGTATTTT

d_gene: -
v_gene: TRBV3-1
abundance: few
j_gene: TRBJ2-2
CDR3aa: CASRTMGTGELFF
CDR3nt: TGTGCCAGCAGGACAATGGGCACCGGGGAGCTGTTTTTT

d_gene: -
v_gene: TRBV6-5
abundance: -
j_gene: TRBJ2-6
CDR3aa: CASSYQGTASSGANVLTF
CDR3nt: TGTGCCAGCAGTTACCAGGGGACGGCTAGCTCTGGGGCCAACGTCCTGACTTTC

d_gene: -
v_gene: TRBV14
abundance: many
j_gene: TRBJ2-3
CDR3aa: CASSQGPVSGSTDTQYF
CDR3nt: TGTGCCAGCAGCCAAGGACCCGTTTCCGGGAGCACAGATACGCAGTATTTT

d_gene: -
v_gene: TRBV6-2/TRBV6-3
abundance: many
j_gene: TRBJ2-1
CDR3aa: CASSYGNEQFF
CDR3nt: TGTGCCAGCAGTTATGGGAATGAGCAGTTCTTC

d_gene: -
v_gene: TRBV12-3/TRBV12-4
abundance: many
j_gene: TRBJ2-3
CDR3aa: CASSLTSSSTDTQYF
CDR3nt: TGTGCCAGCAGTTTAACAAGCTCTAGCACAGATACGCAGTATTTT

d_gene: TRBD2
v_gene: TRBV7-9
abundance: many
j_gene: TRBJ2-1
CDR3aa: CASSLGGRLYNEQFF
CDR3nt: TGTGCCAGCAGCTTAGGCGGGAGACTCTACAATGAGCAGTTCTTC

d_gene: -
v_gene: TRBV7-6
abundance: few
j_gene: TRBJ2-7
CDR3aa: CASSSLTGTSYEQYF
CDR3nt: TGTGCCAGCAGCTCCTTGACGGGGACCTCCTACGAGCAGTACTTC

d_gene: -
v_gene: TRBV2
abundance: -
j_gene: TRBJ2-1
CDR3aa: CASPVSYLGGVKNEQFF
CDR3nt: TGTGCCAGCCCCGTATCCTACTTGGGGGGCGTAAAGAATGAGCAGTTCTTC

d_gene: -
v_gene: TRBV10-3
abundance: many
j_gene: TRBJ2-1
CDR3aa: CAISESGESYNEQFF
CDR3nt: TGTGCCATCAGTGAATCAGGGGAATCCTACAATGAGCAGTTCTTC

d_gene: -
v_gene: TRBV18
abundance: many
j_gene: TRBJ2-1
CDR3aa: CASSPGDNLRQFF
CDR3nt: TGTGCCAGCTCACCAGGGGACAATCTTAGGCAGTTCTTC

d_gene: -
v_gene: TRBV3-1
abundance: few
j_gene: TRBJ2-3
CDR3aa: CASSQETASTDTQYF
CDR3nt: TGTGCCAGCAGCCAAGAAACAGCTAGCACAGATACGCAGTATTTT

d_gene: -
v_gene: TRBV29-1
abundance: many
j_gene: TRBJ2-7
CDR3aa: CSVESPSYEQYF
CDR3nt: TGCAGCGTTGAGTCACCATCCTACGAGCAGTACTTC

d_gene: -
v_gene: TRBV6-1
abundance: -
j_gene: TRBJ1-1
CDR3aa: CASSMHWDTEAFF
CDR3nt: TGTGCCAGCAGTATGCATTGGGACACTGAAGCTTTCTTT

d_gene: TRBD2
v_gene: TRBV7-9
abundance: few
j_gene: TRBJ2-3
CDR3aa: CASSPGLAQSTDTQYF
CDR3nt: TGTGCCAGCAGCCCAGGACTAGCGCAAAGCACAGATACGCAGTATTTT

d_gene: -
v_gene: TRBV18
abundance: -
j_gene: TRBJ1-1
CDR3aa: CASSPSAGDTEAFF
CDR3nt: TGTGCCAGCTCACCATCAGCGGGGGACACTGAAGCTTTCTTT

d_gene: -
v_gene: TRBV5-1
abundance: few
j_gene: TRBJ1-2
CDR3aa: CASSKGDTANYGYTF
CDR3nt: TGCGCCAGCAGCAAGGGGGACACGGCTAACTATGGCTACACCTTC

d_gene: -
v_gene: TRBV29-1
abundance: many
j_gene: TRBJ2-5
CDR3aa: CSVAVGQETQYF
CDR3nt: TGCAGCGTTGCAGTAGGACAAGAGACCCAGTACTTC

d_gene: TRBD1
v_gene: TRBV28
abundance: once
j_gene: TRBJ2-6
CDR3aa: CASYSGTGRHPGANVLTF
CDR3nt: TGTGCCAGTTACTCCGGGACAGGGAGACACCCTGGGGCCAACGTCCTGACTTTC

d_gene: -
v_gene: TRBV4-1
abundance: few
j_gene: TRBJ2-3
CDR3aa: CASSQQGTDTQYF
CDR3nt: TGCGCCAGCAGCCAACAGGGCACAGATACGCAGTATTTT

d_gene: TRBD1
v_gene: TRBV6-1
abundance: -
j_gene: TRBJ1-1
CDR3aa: CASSRRGRRGEAFF
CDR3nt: TGTGCCAGCAGTCGTAGGGGGCGCCGGGGGGAAGCTTTCTTT

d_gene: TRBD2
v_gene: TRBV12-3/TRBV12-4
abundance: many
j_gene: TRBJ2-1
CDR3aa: CASTSGGAYEQFF
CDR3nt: TGTGCCAGTACTAGCGGGGGGGCCTATGAGCAGTTCTTC

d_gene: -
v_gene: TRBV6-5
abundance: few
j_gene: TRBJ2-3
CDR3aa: CASSYGRADTQYF
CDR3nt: TGTGCCAGCAGTTACGGCAGGGCAGATACGCAGTATTTT

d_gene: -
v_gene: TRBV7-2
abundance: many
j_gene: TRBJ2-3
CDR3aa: CASSNEGTEFRDTQYF
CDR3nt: TGTGCCAGCAGCAATGAGGGGACGGAGTTTAGAGATACGCAGTATTTT

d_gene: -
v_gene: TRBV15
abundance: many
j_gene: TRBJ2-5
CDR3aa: CATSRDRGQGRETQYF
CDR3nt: TGTGCCACCAGCAGAGATCGCGGGCAGGGTCGAGAGACCCAGTACTTC

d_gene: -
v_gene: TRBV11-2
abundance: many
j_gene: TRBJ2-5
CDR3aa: CASARDGGGETQYF
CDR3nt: TGTGCCAGCGCACGGGACGGAGGTGGGGAGACCCAGTACTTC

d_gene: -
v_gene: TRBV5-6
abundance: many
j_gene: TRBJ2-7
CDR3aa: CASSSGVGVLVEQYF
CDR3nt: TGTGCCAGCAGCTCTGGTGTCGGGGTTCTCGTCGAGCAGTACTTC

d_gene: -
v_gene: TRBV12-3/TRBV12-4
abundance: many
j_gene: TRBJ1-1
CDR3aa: CASTPPGKNIPFF
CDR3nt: TGTGCCAGCACCCCTCCCGGGAAGAATATTCCTTTCTTT

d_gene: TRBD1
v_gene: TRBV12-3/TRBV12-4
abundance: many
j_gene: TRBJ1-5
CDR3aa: CASSRRQGAPQPQHF
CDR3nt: TGTGCCAGCAGTCGGAGACAGGGCGCGCCTCAGCCCCAGCATTTT

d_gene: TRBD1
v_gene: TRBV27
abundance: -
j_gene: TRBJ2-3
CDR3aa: CASSLSPLTGSTDTQYF
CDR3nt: TGTGCCAGCAGTTTATCGCCCTTGACAGGGAGCACAGATACGCAGTATTTT

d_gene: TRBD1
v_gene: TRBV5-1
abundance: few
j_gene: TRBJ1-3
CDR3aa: CASSQGQAGNTIYF
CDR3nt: TGCGCCAGCAGTCAAGGACAGGCTGGAAACACCATATATTTT

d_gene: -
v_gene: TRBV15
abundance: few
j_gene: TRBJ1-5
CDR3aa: CATSRDSGVGNQPQHF
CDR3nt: TGTGCCACCAGCAGAGATAGCGGGGTGGGCAATCAGCCCCAGCATTTT

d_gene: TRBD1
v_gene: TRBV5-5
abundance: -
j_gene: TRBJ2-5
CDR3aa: CASSTPRTGETQYF
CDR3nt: TGTGCCAGCAGCACCCCCAGGACAGGAGAGACCCAGTACTTC

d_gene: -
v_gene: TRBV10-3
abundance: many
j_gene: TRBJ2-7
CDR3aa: CAISEPGDEQYF
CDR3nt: TGTGCCATCAGTGAGCCGGGGGACGAGCAGTACTTC